The 18 T cell receptor beta chains in this list originate from one sample, sequenced in a study of blood T cells in healthy people across ages. Primers used in a second PCR of roughly 6 to 11 cycles were a sample-barcoded 5' primer and a J-beta primer mix. TCRdb itself ran the 5' RACE reads through MiXCR, one entry per CDR3 protein. The sample shows 750,000 to 1,000,000 distinct CDR3 sequences, almost 30% of them seen only once. These data were likewise used in another study, on T cells of mothers and their children.

Input material: blood. The receptor set was obtained from a woman aged 40 to 55 in good health.

This clonotype was seen more than once but under ten times. The conserved phenylalanine or tryptophan normally closing the CDR3 is absent here, so this likely arose from a read error. The DNA is left out, because the CDR3 cannot be placed on it with certainty; the CDR3 is given as TCRdb lists it. V gene TRBV7-2 combines with J gene TRBJ2-6; the table calls TRBD1, which could not be checked here. The CDR3 totals 11 residues, both ends included. Looked up from germline, CDR1 is SGHTA and CDR2 is FQGNSA. CDR3 amino acids: CASSLKRGTNT.

This clonotype was picked up many times. The chain uses TRBV4-1 and TRBJ2-7, with D possibly matching TRBD2 (5 bases). The CDR3 loop spans 17 amino acids. Germline V lookup: CDR1 MGHRA, CDR2 YSYEKL. V was clipped by 0 bases and J by 1 base, with 16 bases between them. CDR3 nucleotides: TGCGCCAGCAGCCAAGATGAGGGCCATCCCGGGTCCTACGAGCAGTACTTC. This codes for CASSQDEGHPGSYEQYF.

The chain carries TRBV7-2 and TRBJ1-2; 12 bases fit TRBD1. Germline V lookup: CDR1 SGHTA, CDR2 FQGNSA. There are 16 residues in the CDR3. V lost 5 bases and J lost 3; bases outside the gene matches: 7. CDR3 loop: CASSHTGTGGYYGYTF. DNA of the CDR3: TGTGCCAGCAGCCACACCGGGACAGGGGGCTACTATGGCTACACCTTC.

The chain links TRBV3-1 to TRBJ2-5; 8 positions agree with TRBD2. This CDR3 is 18 amino acids long. Germline loops: CDR1 LGHDT, CDR2 YNNKEL (reference sequence). Trimming removed 2 bases from V and 4 bases from J; junction bases left unmatched: 15. The CDR3 region is CASSQFTSGLVNRETQYF. CDR3 sequence (DNA): TGTGCCAGCAGCCAATTTACTTCGGGACTAGTAAACCGAGAGACCCAGTACTTC.

This clonotype was observed many times. This chain joins TRBV6-6 and TRBJ2-7; D is uncertain. Trimming removed 8 bases at V and 2 bases at J, with 10 bases between. From germline, CDR1 is MNHNY and CDR2 SVGAGI (reference sequence). This CDR3 is 12 amino acids long. The CDR3: CASGRAAYEQYF. The DNA of the CDR3 is TGTGCCAGCGGTAGGGCTGCCTACGAGCAGTACTTC.

This clonotype has ten or more counts. V and J are TRBV20-1 and TRBJ2-3; D perhaps matches TRBD2 (7 bases). Germline lookup yields CDR1 DFQATT and CDR2 SNEGSKA (reference sequence). This CDR3 is 16 amino acids long. Trimming took 5 bases from V and 7 from J, leaving 25 bases between them. The CDR3 coding sequence is TGCAGTGCTTCCCTGGGCGGGGGCCCAAGAGTCAATACGCAGTATTTT. Protein: CSASLGGGPRVNTQYF.

This chain links TRBV27 with TRBJ1-2; D may be TRBD1 (5 bases). This CDR3 has 14 residues. Trimming removed 8 bases at V and 7 bases at J, with 20 bases between. Germline CDR1 is MNHEY and CDR2 is SMNVEV (reference sequence). CDR3 DNA: TGTGCCAGCTCTCAGGGTGAAGGTTTGCGTGGCTACACCTTC. This translates into CASSQGEGLRGYTF.

This clonotype was detected a few times. The chain uses TRBV5-1 and TRBJ2-3, with a tentative D call TRBD1 (6 bases). Trimming pared 7 bases from V and 1 base from J, leaving 16 bases between. This CDR3 has 15 amino acids. Germline CDR1 reads SGHRS; CDR2 reads YFSETQ. In DNA form, the CDR3 reads TGCGCCAGCGGGCTGCGTGGGGGCGGCACAGATACGCAGTATTTT. It codes for CASGLRGGGTDTQYF.

The chain recombines TRBV7-9 with TRBJ1-1; D gene ambiguous. CDR1 and CDR2 (germline): SEHNR, FQNEAQ (reference sequence). Trimming stripped 10 bases from V and 3 bases from J, with 9 bases between. The CDR3 length is 11 residues. This CDR3 is CATARDTEAFF. The DNA of the CDR3 is TGTGCCACCGCACGGGACACTGAAGCTTTCTTT.

In its sample, this clonotype was seen a few times. V and J are TRBV5-1 and TRBJ2-4; no clear D gene. Per germline, CDR1 SGHRS and CDR2 YFSETQ. CDR3 size: 16 residues. Trimming pared 0 bases from V and 0 bases from J, leaving 10 bases between. In DNA, the CDR3 is TGCGCCAGCAGCTTGGCTGCCGGTGTAGCCAAAAACATTCAGTACTTC. Its protein is CASSLAAGVAKNIQYF.

This clonotype was observed many times. The chain uses TRBV10-3 and TRBJ2-4; TRBD2 matches at 7 bases. Germline lookup yields CDR1 ENHRY and CDR2 SYGVKD. The CDR3 extends over 16 amino acids. V lost 3 bases and J lost 1; bases outside the gene matches: 6. CDR3 DNA: TGTGCCATCAGTGAAGAGTCCGGGGGGGCCAAAAACATTCAGTACTTC. As protein: CAISEESGGAKNIQYF.

The V gene is TRBV9, the J gene TRBJ1-1, with 9 bases lining up with TRBD1. CDR3 length: 15 amino acids. In germline, CDR1 is SGDLS, CDR2 YYNGEE. The V segment lost 2 bases and the J segment 4 bases; nucleotides outside the gene matches: 6. The CDR3 sequence: CASSVVDRGFTEAFF. The CDR3 DNA is TGTGCCAGCAGCGTGGTGGACAGGGGATTCACTGAAGCTTTCTTT.

This clonotype was detected only a few times. The chain recombines TRBV12-3 or TRBV12-4 with TRBJ1-2; 9 positions agree with TRBD1. With 5 bases clipped from V and 5 bases from J, the junction kept 6 bases outside the gene matches. CDR3 length: 14 residues. Here the CDR3 DNA reads TGTGCCAGCAGTCCCCGGGACAGGGTTTATGGCTACACCTTC. It is translated as CASSPRDRVYGYTF.

A few counts support this clonotype. V is TRBV28 and J is TRBJ1-5; D is perhaps TRBD1 (6 bases). V was clipped by 8 bases and J by 6 bases, with 14 bases between them. The CDR3 is 13 residues long. Germline CDR1 reads MDHEN; CDR2 reads SYDVKM. This CDR3 is CASLQGLVQPQHF. The CDR3 DNA is TGTGCCAGCTTACAGGGTTTGGTTCAGCCCCAGCATTTT.

This clonotype was counted a few times. This chain links TRBV4-1 with TRBJ2-7; D remains unclear. Germline CDR1 reads MGHRA; CDR2 reads YSYEKL. The CDR3 consists of 12 residues. V lost 2 bases, J lost 3 bases, and 5 bases lay in between. The CDR3 here is CASSQPDYEQYF. The CDR3 nucleotides are TGCGCCAGCAGCCAACCAGACTACGAGCAGTACTTC.

This chain links TRBV7-2 with TRBJ2-7, with a possible D match to TRBD2 (5 bases). This CDR3 region has 14 residues. The V gene's germline CDR1 is SGHTA and CDR2 FQGNSA. Trimming cost V 5 bases and J 2 bases, with 13 bases left between them. Here the CDR3 reads CASSTHPGAYEQYF. CDR3 DNA: TGTGCCAGCAGCACCCATCCCGGGGCCTACGAGCAGTACTTC. The whole variable domain, filled in from reference TRBV7-2 and TRBJ2-7, reads GAGVSQSPSNKVTEKGKDVELRCDPISGHTALYWYRQSLGQGLEFLIYFQGNSAPDKSGLPSDRFSAERTGGSVSTLTIQRTQQEDSAVYLCASSTHPGAYEQYFGPGTRLTVT.

The chain recombines TRBV28 with TRBJ2-7, with TRBD2 as a possible D gene (6 bases). The J call is in doubt because the DNA end fits TRBJ2-5 better. This CDR3 contains 14 residues. Per germline, CDR1 MDHEN and CDR2 SYDVKM. This chain's CDR3 is CASRYPHGTQTQYF. CDR3 nucleotide sequence: TGTGCCAGCAGGTACCCCCACGGGACTCAGACCCAGTACTTC.

This clonotype was recorded at least ten times. This chain joins TRBV7-2 and TRBJ2-5, with D perhaps TRBD2 (5 bases). The DNA end lines up better with TRBJ2-7; the J call may be wrong. Germline CDR1 SGHTA, CDR2 FQGNSA. There are 16 residues in the CDR3. The CDR3 DNA reads TGTGCCAGCAGCTTAGATGGCGGGTCAGTCAAACGCGAGCAGTACTTC. Translating gives CASSLDGGSVKREQYF.